This T cell receptor beta chain was sequenced for a study of cytotoxic CD8 clonotypes in ibrutinib-treated CLL. The wider study: The patients comprised about eleven relapsed/refractory and roughly 15 treatment-naive cases, some 17 IGHV unmutated. The study recorded mean values of around 250,000 productive templates and 80,000 to 100,000 productive rearrangements per sample.

Cryopreserved PBMCs provided around 1.9 micrograms of genomic DNA for the TCR beta libraries. This clone was observed a single time. The table came from immunoSEQ multiplex PCR; TCRdb's copy has only in-frame clones and leaves some out. The sample shows approximately 100,000 clones, roughly 60% of them seen only once. Per the germline V gene, CDR1 is SGHRS and CDR2 is YFSETQ. V shed 3 bases, J shed 8 bases, and the junction held 4 bases outside the gene matches. CDR3 size: 14 residues. The sequencing used PBMCs, collected after 24 months of ibrutinib treatment. The chain carries TRBV5-1 and TRBJ2-1; 11 nucleotides align to TRBD2. This clonotype was sampled from a human donor with chronic lymphocytic leukemia. The CDR3 here is CASSSTSGGYEQFF. DNA for the CDR3: TGCGCCAGCAGCTCTACTAGCGGGGGCTATGAGCAGTTCTTC.